These 21 T cell receptor beta chains were sequenced from one sample in a study of OX40 agonist ivuxolimab in advanced cancers. The protocol was immunoSEQ multiplex PCR, while the TCRdb copy is restricted to in-frame clones and leaves out a portion. The table includes 20,000 or so clones, approximately 90% detected once. Here the sequenced sample was CD4+ or CD8+ T cells sorted from blood, taken in a trial of the OX40 agonist ivuxolimab. All receptors derive from an adult with an advanced solid tumor such as melanoma, head and neck, liver or kidney cancer.

The V call is TRBV15, the J call TRBJ2-7, with D possibly being TRBD2 (5 bases). This CDR3 is 12 amino acids long. The V end lost 4 bases, the J end lost 9 bases, and 13 bases lay between the germline ends. From germline, CDR1 is LNHNV and CDR2 YYDKDF (reference sequence). CDR3 bases: TGTGCCACCAGCAAAAATGGGAGAGGGCAGTACTTC. This translates into CATSKNGRGQYF.

The genes are TRBV10-3 and TRBJ2-1; D not certain. The V end was cut by 7 bases, the J end by 7 bases, with 14 bases between. Germline-derived CDR1 and CDR2 are ENHRY and SYGVKD. This CDR3 has 13 amino acids. CDR3 nucleotide sequence: TGTGCCATCAATCCGTCAGGTACGAATGAGCAGTTCTTC. Residues: CAINPSGTNEQFF.

This chain uses TRBV27 with TRBJ1-2; the match to TRBD1 covers 7 bases. This CDR3 is built from 13 residues. The V gene's germline CDR1 is MNHEY and CDR2 SMNVEV (reference sequence). The ends lost 3 bases at V and 4 bases at J; junction bases unmatched: 2. The CDR3 spells CASSLGTAYGYTF. CDR3 nucleotides: TGTGCCAGCAGTTTGGGGACAGCCTATGGCTACACCTTC.

This chain connects TRBV5-6 to TRBJ1-5; D is possibly TRBD1 (6 bases). Germline CDR1 reads SGHDT; CDR2 reads YYEEEE. This CDR3 spans 15 amino acids. The V and J ends lost 0 bases and 6 bases respectively, with 13 bases between them. The CDR3 DNA sequence: TGTGCCAGCAGCTTGGGGGGGCGCCGAGTTCAGCCCCAGCATTTT. Translating gives CASSLGGRRVQPQHF.

The chain employs TRBV11-2 and TRBJ2-1; possible D gene TRBD1, 6 bases. Germline-derived CDR1 and CDR2 are SGHAT and FQNNGV. The V gene lost 5 bases and the J gene lost 8 bases, with 16 bases spanning the gap. The CDR3 is 14 residues long. CDR3 coding DNA: TGTGCCAGCAGCCCAGGGGTGGTTTTGGATGAGCAGTTCTTC. It specifies CASSPGVVLDEQFF.

The genes are TRBV27 and TRBJ2-7, with a tentative D call TRBD2 (6 bases). Germline V gives CDR1 MNHEY, CDR2 SMNVEV (reference sequence). This CDR3 spans 14 amino acids. V was cut by 6 bases and J by 9 bases, with 21 bases left in between. CDR3 nucleotides: TGTGCCAGCAGGGGGATAAGATTCGGGGGAGCGCAGTACTTC. Amino acid sequence: CASRGIRFGGAQYF.

This chain joins TRBV27 and TRBJ2-7, with TRBD2 matching 9 bases. V was clipped by 8 bases and J by 1 base; unmatched bases: 9. Germline-derived CDR1 and CDR2 are MNHEY and SMNVEV (reference sequence). The CDR3 has 15 residues. Here the CDR3 DNA reads TGTGCCAGCCGAACAGCGGGGGGAGGATCCTACGAGCAGTACTTC. It specifies CASRTAGGGSYEQYF.

The V call is TRBV27, the J call TRBJ2-7, with 9 positions matching TRBD2. This CDR3 comprises 15 residues. The junction had 4 bases not matched to a gene; V was cut back by 4 bases and J by 0 bases. Germline CDR1 and CDR2: MNHEY and SMNVEV (reference sequence). The CDR3 DNA follows: TGTGCCAGCAGTTCTAGCGGGGTGAGCTCCTACGAGCAGTACTTC. Its translation is CASSSSGVSSYEQYF.

The rearrangement links TRBV20-1 to TRBJ1-2; maybe TRBD1 (5 bases). Germline assignment: CDR1 DFQATT and CDR2 SNEGSKA (reference sequence). This CDR3 is built from 11 residues. For the CDR3, the DNA is TGCAGCGCAATCGGGGGGAAAGGCTACACCTTC. It yields the protein CSAIGGKGYTF.

The chain employs TRBV30 and TRBJ2-7; D call uncertain. The germline V and J ends were trimmed by 8 bases and 3 bases, with 11 bases remaining between them. CDR3 length: 11 residues. Germline assignment: CDR1 GTSNPN and CDR2 SVGIG (reference sequence). Here the CDR3 DNA reads TGTGCCGCCCTATATAGCTACGAGCAGTACTTC. Amino acids: CAALYSYEQYF.

The chain's CDR3 is CASGLVMSGSLDVNTEAFF. The CDR3 bases are TGTGCTAGTGGTTTGGTAATGTCAGGCAGCCTTGACGTGAACACTGAAGCTTTCTTT. V and J are TRBV12-5 and TRBJ1-1; no clear D gene. V was trimmed by 0 bases and J by 0 bases, leaving 20 bases between them. Germline V gene data show CDR1 as LGHNT and CDR2 as FRNRAP. CDR3 length: 19 residues. Full variable domain (remainder filled in from reference TRBV12-5 and TRBJ1-1): DARVTQTPRHKVTEMGQEVTMRCQPILGHNTVFWYRQTMMQGLELLAYFRNRAPLDDSGMPKDRFSAEMPDATLATLKIQPSEPRDSAVYFCASGLVMSGSLDVNTEAFFGQGTRLTVV.

The rearrangement links TRBV6-5 to TRBJ2-1; 10 positions agree with TRBD1. Germline V gives CDR1 MNHEY, CDR2 SVGAGI. The CDR3 covers 15 residues. The V segment lost 4 bases and the J segment 4 bases; nucleotides outside the gene matches: 4. Written as DNA, the CDR3 is TGTGCCAGCAGTTCCACGGGACAGGGGTACAATGAGCAGTTCTTC. Translating gives CASSSTGQGYNEQFF.

This clone came up once. The rearrangement uses TRBV6-8 and TRBJ2-1, with TRBD2 as a possible D gene (6 bases). In germline, CDR1 is MNHGY, CDR2 SAAAGT. The CDR3 consists of 17 residues. Trimming took off 2 bases at V and 2 bases at J, with 16 bases between the two ends. CDR3 sequence: CASSYPSEREAYNEQFF. For the CDR3, the DNA is TGTGCCAGCAGTTACCCCTCAGAGAGGGAGGCCTACAATGAGCAGTTCTTC.

V usage is TRBV7-2 and J usage is TRBJ1-2, with D uncertain. CDR1 is SGHTA and CDR2 is FQGNSA in the germline V gene. With 5 bases removed from V and 4 bases from J, the gap between germline ends came to 20 bases. This CDR3 has 16 residues. CDR3 coding DNA: TGTGCCAGCAGCCCGGGCCTACACCTCACTGGCTATGGCTACACCTTC. Translation: CASSPGLHLTGYGYTF.

The CDR3 reads CASSLPDSNYGYTF. In DNA, the CDR3 is TGTGCCAGCAGTTTACCCGACAGTAACTATGGCTACACCTTC. V gene TRBV28 combines with J gene TRBJ1-2; possibly TRBD1 for D (5 bases). This CDR3 is built from 14 residues. V lost 2 bases to trimming and J lost 1 base, with 8 bases between them. CDR1 and CDR2 from the germline V gene are MDHEN and SYDVKM.

The chain recombines TRBV28 with TRBJ2-7; 8 nucleotides line up with TRBD2. CDR1 and CDR2 (germline): MDHEN, SYDVKM. Unmatched junction bases numbered 6, after V lost 5 bases and J lost 0 bases. This CDR3 has 15 residues. In nucleotides, the CDR3 is TGTGCCAGCAGTGAGAGCGGGAGAAGCTCCTACGAGCAGTACTTC. Translating gives CASSESGRSSYEQYF. Variable domain in full (rest from reference TRBV28 and TRBJ2-7): DVKVTQSSRYLVKRTGEKVFLECVQDMDHENMFWYRQDPGLGLRLIYFSYDVKMKEKGDIPEGYSVSREKKERFSLILESASTNQTSMYLCASSESGRSSYEQYFGPGTRLTVT.

The chain links TRBV27 to TRBJ1-2, with 8 nucleotides matching TRBD1. The V gene end was trimmed by 10 bases and the J gene end by 1 base; junction bases not matched to a gene: 14. Germline V CDR1 and CDR2: MNHEY, SMNVEV (reference sequence). This CDR3 has 16 amino acids. The CDR3 DNA follows: TGTGCCACCCTGAGACAGGGGACCTTTATTAACTATGGCTACACCTTC. Protein: CATLRQGTFINYGYTF.

This clone was recorded once. This chain uses TRBV14 with TRBJ2-2, with D perhaps TRBD1 (5 bases). The CDR3 runs 16 residues. V lost 0 bases, J lost 4 bases, and 12 bases lay in between. Germline V lookup: CDR1 SGHDN, CDR2 FVKESK. The CDR3 DNA reads TGTGCCAGCAGCCAAGAAGGGGCATTCTTCACCGGGGAGCTGTTTTTT. Amino acid sequence: CASSQEGAFFTGELFF.

The chain uses TRBV30 and TRBJ2-7; D is possibly TRBD1 (6 bases). This CDR3 comprises 15 residues. Germline V lookup: CDR1 GTSNPN, CDR2 SVGIG (reference sequence). With 0 bases removed from V and 1 base from J, the gap between germline ends came to 13 bases. The CDR3 protein is CAWSVGRGISYEQYF. The CDR3 region has the DNA TGTGCCTGGAGTGTAGGTAGGGGGATTTCCTACGAGCAGTACTTC.

J is TRBJ2-3 and V is TRBV27; D possibly corresponds to TRBD2 (5 bases). Trimming pared 6 bases from V and 0 bases from J, leaving 13 bases between. Germline V gene lookup returns CDR1 MNHEY and CDR2 SMNVEV (reference sequence). The CDR3 runs 15 residues. CDR3 nucleotides: TGTGCCAGCAGAAGAGCGGAAACTAGCACAGATACGCAGTATTTT. Amino acids: CASRRAETSTDTQYF.

With regard to this clone: This CDR3 is also generated by other DNA sequences in the sample. V gene TRBV19 combines with J gene TRBJ1-1, with unresolved D. CDR1 is LNHDA and CDR2 is SQIVND in the germline V gene (reference sequence). V gave up 3 bases and J gave up 1 base, with 6 bases separating them. The CDR3 is 13 residues long. DNA of the CDR3: TGTGCCAGTAGTATGAAAGGGAACACTGAAGCTTTCTTT. Protein sequence: CASSMKGNTEAFF. Based on the CDR3 plus reference TRBV19 and TRBJ1-1, the full variable domain is DGGITQSPKYLFRKEGQNVTLSCEQNLNHDAMYWYRQDPGQGLRLIYYSQIVNDFQKGDIAEGYSVSREKKESFPLTVTSAQKNPTAFYLCASSMKGNTEAFFGQGTRLTVV.